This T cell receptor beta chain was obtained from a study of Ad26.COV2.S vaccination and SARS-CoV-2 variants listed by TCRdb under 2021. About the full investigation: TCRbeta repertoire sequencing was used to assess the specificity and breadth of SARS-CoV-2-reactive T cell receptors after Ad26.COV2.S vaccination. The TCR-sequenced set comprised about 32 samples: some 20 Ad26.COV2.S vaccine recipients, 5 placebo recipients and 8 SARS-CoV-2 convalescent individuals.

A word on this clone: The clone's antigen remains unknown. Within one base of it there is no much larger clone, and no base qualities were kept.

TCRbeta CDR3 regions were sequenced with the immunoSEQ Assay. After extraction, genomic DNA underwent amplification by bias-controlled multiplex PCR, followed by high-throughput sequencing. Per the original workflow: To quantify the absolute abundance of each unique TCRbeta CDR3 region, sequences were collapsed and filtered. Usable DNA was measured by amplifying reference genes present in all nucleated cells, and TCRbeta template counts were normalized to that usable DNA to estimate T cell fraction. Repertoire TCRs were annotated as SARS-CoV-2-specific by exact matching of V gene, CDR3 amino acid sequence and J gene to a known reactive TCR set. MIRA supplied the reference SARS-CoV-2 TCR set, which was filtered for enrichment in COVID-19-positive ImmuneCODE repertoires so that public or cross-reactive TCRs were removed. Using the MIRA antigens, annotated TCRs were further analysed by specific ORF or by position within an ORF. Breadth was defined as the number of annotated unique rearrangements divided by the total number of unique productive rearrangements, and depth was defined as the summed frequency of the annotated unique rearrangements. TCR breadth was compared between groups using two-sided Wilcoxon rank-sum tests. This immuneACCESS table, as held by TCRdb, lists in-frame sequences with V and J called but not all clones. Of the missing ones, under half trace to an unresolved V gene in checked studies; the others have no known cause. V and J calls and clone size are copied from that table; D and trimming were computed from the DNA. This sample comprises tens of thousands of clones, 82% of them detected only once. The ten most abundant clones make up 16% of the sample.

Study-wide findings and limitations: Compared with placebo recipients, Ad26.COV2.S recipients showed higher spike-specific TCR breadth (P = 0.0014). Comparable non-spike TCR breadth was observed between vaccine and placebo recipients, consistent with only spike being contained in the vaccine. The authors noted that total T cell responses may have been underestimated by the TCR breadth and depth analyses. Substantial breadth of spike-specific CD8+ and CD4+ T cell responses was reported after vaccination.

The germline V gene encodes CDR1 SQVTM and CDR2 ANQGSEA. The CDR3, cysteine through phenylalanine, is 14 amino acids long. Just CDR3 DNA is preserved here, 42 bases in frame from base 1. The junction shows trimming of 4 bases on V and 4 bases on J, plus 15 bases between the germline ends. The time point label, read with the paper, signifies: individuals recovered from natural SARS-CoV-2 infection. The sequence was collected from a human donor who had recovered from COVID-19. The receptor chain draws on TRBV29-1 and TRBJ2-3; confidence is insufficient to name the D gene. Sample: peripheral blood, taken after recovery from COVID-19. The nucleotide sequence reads TGCAGCGTTGTAGTCCGATTCGGCCCAGATACGCAGTATTTT. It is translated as CSVVVRFGPDTQYF.